This T cell receptor beta chain was captured in a study of blood T cell repertoires in COVID-19. Whole-study context: Samples of COVID-19 (acute and convalescent) were obtained from the United States, Italy and Spain.

Authors' analysis steps: Amplification with reference gene primers provided the estimates of nucleated cell counts. Repertoires were generated with immunoSEQ multiplex PCR, while TCRdb's copy carries only in-frame clones and drops some. V and J calls and clone size are copied from that table; D and trimming were computed from the DNA. This table has 250,000 to 300,000 clones, about 86% appearing once. This CDR3 has 18 residues. Germline CDR1 and CDR2: SGHRS and YFSETQ. On this clone itself: A read error may produce the germline difference seen at one junction end.

The sequence derives from a man aged 25 to 45 with acute COVID-19. The J gene is TRBJ1-3, the V gene TRBV5-1, with 10 positions matching TRBD1. Sample: PBMCs or T cells enriched from blood (not recorded which). CDR3 amino acids: CASSKGQGSLRSRNTIYF. CDR3 nucleotide sequence: TGCGCCAGCAGCAAGGGACAGGGGTCCCTTCGCTCTCGAAACACCATATATTTT.